This entry describes one TCR beta chain. The record originates from a study of blood T cell repertoires in COVID-19. Study information: COVID-19 samples collected from the United States, Italy and Spain covered acute and convalescent phases.

In the source study's methods: Estimation of nucleated cell counts was performed using reference gene primer amplification. Assay: immunoSEQ multiplex PCR; the TCRdb copy retains only in-frame clones and omits some. That table supplies the V and J calls and clone size; D and trimming were determined from the DNA. The data show over 350,000 clones, 70% to 90% seen once. The V end was cut by 0 bases, the J end by 3 bases, with 8 bases between. The CDR3 totals 15 residues. Germline CDR1 is MNHEY and CDR2 is SMNVEV (reference sequence). The V and J genes are TRBV27 and TRBJ1-4; TRBD1 might be the D (5 bases). Sequences were obtained from PBMCs or T cells enriched from blood (not recorded which). The source is a woman in her 30s with acute COVID-19. In nucleotides, the CDR3 is TGTGCCAGCAGTTTATCGGGGCAGCCTAATGAAAAACTGTTTTTT. Translated, it gives CASSLSGQPNEKLFF.